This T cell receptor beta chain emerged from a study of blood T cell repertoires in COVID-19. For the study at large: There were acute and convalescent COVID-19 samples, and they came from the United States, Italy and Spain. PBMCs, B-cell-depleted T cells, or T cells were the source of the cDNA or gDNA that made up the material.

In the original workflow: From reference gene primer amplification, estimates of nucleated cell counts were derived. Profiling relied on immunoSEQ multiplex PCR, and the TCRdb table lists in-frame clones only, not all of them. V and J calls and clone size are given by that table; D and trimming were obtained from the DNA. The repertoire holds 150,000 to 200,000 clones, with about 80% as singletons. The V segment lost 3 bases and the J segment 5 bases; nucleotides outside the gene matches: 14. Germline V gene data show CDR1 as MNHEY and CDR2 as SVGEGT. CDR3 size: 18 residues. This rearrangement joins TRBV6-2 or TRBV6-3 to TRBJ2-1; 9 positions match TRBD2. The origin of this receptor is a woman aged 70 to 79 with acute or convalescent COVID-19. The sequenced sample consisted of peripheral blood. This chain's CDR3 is CASSYNSEFSGSNNEQFF. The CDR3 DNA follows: TGTGCCAGCAGTTATAATAGTGAGTTTAGCGGGAGCAACAATGAGCAGTTCTTC.